What follows are 26 T cell receptor beta chains derived from one specimen sequenced in a study of tumor and adjacent non-tumor tissue in lung cancer. No cell sorting was done before RNA was extracted from the tissue. The library came from three nested PCR rounds adapted from ARM-PCR protocols. Each CDR3 protein is one row after TCRdb ran MiXCR on the multiplex PCR reads. The sample carries 200,000 or so distinct CDR3 sequences, 60% to 75% recorded once. Sequenced: lung tumor tissue. Receptors were obtained from a man aged 55-75 years with non-small cell lung cancer.

Comments on this clonotype: Being one base from a much bigger clone, this may be a read error. The V call is TRBV4-1, the J call TRBJ1-2, with a tentative D call TRBD1 (6 bases). Trimming cost V 4 bases and J 10 bases, with 22 bases left between them. In germline, CDR1 is MGHRA, CDR2 YSYEKL. The CDR3 runs 15 residues. CDR3 residues: CASSLVEQGAGDYTF. Here the CDR3 DNA reads TGCGCCAGCAGCCTTGTAGAACAGGGAGCCGGCGACTACACCTTC.

This chain uses TRBV11-1 with TRBJ2-1, with D tentatively TRBD2 (5 bases). Trimming pared 2 bases from V and 5 bases from J, leaving 19 bases between. The CDR3 loop spans 17 amino acids. Germline-derived CDR1 and CDR2 are SGHAT and FQDESV (reference sequence). The CDR3 protein is CASSLSRLLGANNEQFF. In DNA form, the CDR3 reads TGTGCCAGCAGCTTATCTCGGCTATTGGGAGCCAACAATGAGCAGTTCTTC.

The genes are TRBV6-5 and TRBJ2-7, with TRBD2 matching 9 bases. CDR1 is MNHEY, CDR2 SVGAGI, per germline. Trimming at V came to 2 bases and at J to 6 bases, leaving 17 bases not matched to a gene. The CDR3 covers 18 residues. CDR3: CASSYGGRELAGHFEQYF. CDR3 nucleotides: TGTGCCAGCAGTTACGGGGGCCGGGAACTAGCGGGCCACTTCGAGCAGTACTTC.

Regarding this clonotype: Compared with germline, one end of the junction differs, possibly owing to a read error. The genes are TRBV28 and TRBJ1-1; the D is unclear. CDR3 length: 15 residues. Germline V lookup: CDR1 MDHEN, CDR2 SYDVKM. The chain's CDR3 is CASSLEGDGNTEALF. Here the CDR3 DNA reads TGTGCCAGCAGTTTAGAGGGCGACGGGAACACTGAAGCTCTCTTT.

The CDR3 loop reads CSARNPRPKINYGYTF. CDR3 nucleotides: TGCAGTGCTAGAAATCCCAGACCTAAGATCAACTATGGCTACACCTTC. The chain combines TRBV20-1 with TRBJ1-2; no clear D. From germline, CDR1 is DFQATT and CDR2 SNEGSKA (reference sequence). Trimming removed 2 bases at V and 2 bases at J, with 18 bases between. The length of the CDR3 is 16 residues.

On this clonotype itself: The final CDR3 position lacks the conserved phenylalanine or tryptophan, pointing to a likely read error. This sequence joins TRBV11-3 and TRBJ2-7; 8 bases line up with TRBD2. V shed 5 bases and J 5 bases; nucleotides not matched to a gene: 8. The CDR3 consists of 14 residues. The germline CDR1 and CDR2 sequences are SGHNT and YENEEA. This chain's CDR3 is CASSRNGRADEQYL. The CDR3 DNA reads TGTGCCAGCAGCCGTAACGGGAGGGCCGACGAGCAGTACTTG.

A note on this clonotype: Relative to the germline gene, one junction end is altered; a read error may explain this. This chain links TRBV4-2 with TRBJ1-2; 7 bases map to TRBD1. This CDR3 has 15 residues. Germline V CDR1 and CDR2: LGHNA, YNFKEQ. CDR3 sequence (DNA): TGTGCCAGTAGCCTAGAAAAACAGGGGATCCACGACTACACCTTC. It translates to CASSLEKQGIHDYTF.

Concerning this clonotype: This may be a read error: a much more frequent sequence differs by one nucleotide. This chain joins TRBV6-5 and TRBJ1-3; D uncertain. The CDR3 runs 14 residues. Germline lookup yields CDR1 MNHEY and CDR2 SVGAGI. V was cut by 5 bases and J by 7 bases, with 15 bases left in between. CDR3 sequence (DNA): TGTGCCAGCAGTGCTCTCAGACTCAAGAACACCATATATTTT. This translates into CASSALRLKNTIYF.

Note on this clonotype: The junction does not match germline at one end; this may be a read error. The V gene is TRBV5-1, the J gene TRBJ1-2; 7 bases align to TRBD1. Germline V gene data show CDR1 as SGHRS and CDR2 as YFSETQ. The CDR3 covers 14 residues. CDR3 DNA sequence: TGCGCCAGCAGCTTGGACAGGGGACACTATGGGTACACCTTC. Translation gives CASSLDRGHYGYTF.

Many counts were recorded for this clonotype. J is TRBJ2-1 and V is TRBV4-2; no firm D call. The CDR3 is 12 residues long. Germline values: CDR1 LGHNA, CDR2 YNFKEQ. Trimming pared 5 bases from V and 10 bases from J, leaving 12 bases between. The CDR3, as DNA: TGTGCCAGCAGCTCTTCTAACGGCGAGCAGTTCTTC. Residues: CASSSSNGEQFF.

As regards this clonotype: A junction boundary mismatches the germline segment, possibly from a read error. This chain links TRBV20-1 with TRBJ2-7, with 13 nucleotides matching TRBD2. CDR1 and CDR2 (germline): DFQATT, SNEGSKA (reference sequence). This CDR3 comprises 15 residues. CDR3 sequence reads: CNARGTSGMYNEQYF. DNA of the CDR3: TGCAATGCTAGAGGGACTAGCGGGATGTACAACGAGCAGTACTTC.

V usage is TRBV20-1 and J usage is TRBJ2-5; TRBD2 matches 10 bases. V lost 5 bases, J lost 5 bases, and 8 bases stayed unmatched. Looked up from germline, CDR1 is DFQATT and CDR2 is SNEGSKA (reference sequence). The CDR3 length is 14 residues. CDR3 loop: CSADSGGMIETQYF. The CDR3 DNA follows: TGCAGTGCTGATAGCGGGGGGATGATCGAGACCCAGTACTTC.

This clonotype was seen only once. A much larger clone differs from this one at a single base, so this may be a read error. The chain has TRBV6-2 or TRBV6-3 and TRBJ2-6; TRBD1 might be the D (6 bases). The germline V gene encodes CDR1 MNHEY and CDR2 SVGEGT. The CDR3 runs 16 residues. CDR3 DNA: TGTGCCAGCAGTTACTCGGGGGCCCGCAGGGCCAACCTCCTGACTTTC. Translation gives CASSYSGARRANLLTF.

Points on this clonotype: A much larger clone sits a single nucleotide away, making a read error possible. V gene TRBV4-2 combines with J gene TRBJ2-7; the D gene is possibly TRBD2 (5 bases). V lost 0 bases to trimming and J lost 0 bases, with 12 bases between them. The CDR3 is 16 residues long. CDR1 and CDR2 from the germline V gene are LGHNA and YNFKEQ. The CDR3 DNA sequence: TGTGCCAGCAGCCAAGATCAAGAGCGGAACTCCTACGAGCAGTACTTC. Its translation is CASSQDQERNSYEQYF.

The gene calls are TRBV11-3 and TRBJ2-7; no definite D call. The germline gives CDR1 SGHNT, CDR2 YENEEA. This CDR3 is built from 12 residues. Here the CDR3 DNA reads TGTACCATCAGCTTGGGGTTAGTTGAGATGTACTTC. Residues: CTISLGLVEMYF.

Comments on this clonotype: Being one base from a much bigger clone, this may be a read error. V is TRBV6-5 and J is TRBJ1-6; 7 nucleotides agree with TRBD1. Germline V gene data show CDR1 as MNHEY and CDR2 as SVGAGI. The V segment lost 7 bases and the J segment 8 bases; nucleotides outside the gene matches: 5. The CDR3 loop spans 13 amino acids. CDR3 amino acids: CASNPRGDSPLHF. The CDR3 bases are TGTGCCAGCAATCCCAGGGGGGATTCACCCCTCCACTTT.

Concerning this clonotype itself: A much larger clone differs from this one at a single base, so this may be a read error. This chain links TRBV20-1 with TRBJ2-7, with D perhaps TRBD1 or TRBD2 (7 bases each). This CDR3 comprises 14 residues. V was pared by 5 bases and J by 6 bases, with 20 bases between. Germline V gene data show CDR1 as DFQATT and CDR2 as SNEGSKA (reference sequence). The CDR3 region is CSAGPPRGGCEQYF. The CDR3 bases are TGCAGTGCTGGACCTCCCAGGGGGGGGTGCGAGCAGTACTTC.

As regards this clonotype: The conserved final phenylalanine or tryptophan is absent from the CDR3, which likely points to a read error. This chain's CDR3 is CSARDGRTEAFY. The DNA for the CDR3 is TGCAGTGCCAGGGACGGTAGAACTGAAGCTTTCTAT. This chain joins TRBV20-1 and TRBJ1-1; a possible D gene is TRBD1 (5 bases). The CDR3 consists of 12 residues. V was cut by 6 bases and J by 5 bases, with 13 bases left in between. Per the germline V gene, CDR1 is DFQATT and CDR2 is SNEGSKA (reference sequence).

For this clonotype: One end of the junction is discordant with germline, which a read error may explain. The chain joins TRBV20-1 to TRBJ2-5; the D gene is possibly TRBD2 (6 bases). The CDR3 runs 16 residues. Germline loops: CDR1 DFQATT, CDR2 SNEGSKA (reference sequence). The CDR3 DNA sequence: TGCAGTGCTAGAGATCTGGGGGGAGTGAACCAAGAGACCCGGTACTTC. As protein: CSARDLGGVNQETRYF.

The chain employs TRBV20-1 and TRBJ2-1; the D gene is possibly TRBD2 (5 bases). The CDR3 consists of 14 residues. Trimming removed 7 bases from V and 6 bases from J, with 19 bases in between. Germline CDR1 DFQATT, CDR2 SNEGSKA (reference sequence). The CDR3 region has the DNA TGCAGTGTCCTTCGTCCCCAAGGGAGCAATGAGCAGTTCTTC. Amino acid sequence: CSVLRPQGSNEQFF.

The rearrangement links TRBV7-9 to TRBJ2-2; TRBD2 aligns across 12 bases. Germline V gene sequence: CDR1 SEHNR, CDR2 FQNEAQ (reference sequence). This CDR3 spans 16 amino acids. Unmatched junction bases numbered 4, after V lost 5 bases and J lost 3 bases. CDR3 DNA: TGTGCCAGCAGCCCTGGGACTAGCGGGCACACCGGGGAGCTGTTTTTT. Translated: CASSPGTSGHTGELFF.

This clonotype was counted only a few times. Mismatch with germline at one junction end may stem from a read error. The chain joins TRBV29-1 to TRBJ1-5; D is possibly TRBD1 (5 bases). Germline V gene lookup returns CDR1 SQVTM and CDR2 ANQGSEA. This CDR3 contains 15 residues. Here the CDR3 reads CSVKTYGGGDQPHHF. In DNA form, the CDR3 reads TGTAGCGTCAAGACGTACGGGGGGGGTGATCAGCCCCACCATTTT.

This clonotype turned up a few times. A junction boundary mismatches the germline segment, possibly from a read error. This chain links TRBV5-6 with TRBJ2-7; 13 nucleotides match TRBD2. CDR1 and CDR2 from the germline V gene are SGHDT and YYEEEE. The CDR3 is 20 residues long. CDR3 sequence (DNA): TGTGCCAGCAGCCTAGTGCGTGGGGGGACTAGCGGGAAGATCTCCTATGAGCAGTACTTC. Encoded protein: CASSLVRGGTSGKISYEQYF.

On this clonotype: Its ends do not fully match the called genes, so a read error is possible. The gene calls are TRBV4-3 and TRBJ2-7; 9 positions match TRBD2. CDR3 length: 14 amino acids. In germline, CDR1 is LGHNA, CDR2 YSLEER. This CDR3 is CARSEAGGGYEQYF. CDR3 nucleotide sequence: TGCGCCCGCAGCGAAGCGGGGGGTGGCTACGAGCAGTACTTC.

The V and J genes are TRBV12-3 or TRBV12-4 and TRBJ2-7; D is possibly TRBD2 (6 bases). The CDR3 is 14 amino acids. V shed 3 bases and J shed 5 bases, with 14 bases lying between them. The CDR3 reads CASSLIGRSNEQYF. DNA of the CDR3: TGTGCCAGCAGTTTGATCGGGAGAAGTAACGAGCAGTACTTC.

In the case of this clonotype: Compared with germline, one end of the junction differs, possibly owing to a read error. The chain combines TRBV6-5 with TRBJ2-7; TRBD1 or TRBD2 may be the D gene (5 bases each). Germline V gene data show CDR1 as MNHEY and CDR2 as SVGAGI. The CDR3 is 14 residues long. CDR3 nucleotides: TGTGCCAGAGTGCGGACATCGGACTCCTGCGAGCAGTACTTC. This encodes CARVRTSDSCEQYF.